These 7 T cell receptor beta chains were all obtained from the same sample, sequenced in a study of cytomegalovirus exposure and HLA in healthy donors (dated by TCRdb to about 2017). Preparation of the library involved the immunoSEQ multiplex PCR assay. For the multiplex PCR, a mixture combining 60 forward primers for TCR Vbeta segments and 13 reverse primers for TCR Jbeta segments was used. TCRdb limited this immuneACCESS table to in-frame rearrangements with V and J called. A share of clones is missing; checked studies link under half to unresolved V genes, and the rest is unexplained. A total of around 150,000 clones appear in this sample, about 71% of them only once. Roughly 3% of the sample is held by the ten biggest clonotypes. The sample consisted of PBMCs. The receptors were sampled from a woman in her 30s in good health and CMV-seronegative.

V usage is TRBV4-3 and J usage is TRBJ2-7; D perhaps matches TRBD1 (6 bases). Germline V gene lookup returns CDR1 LGHNA and CDR2 YSLEER. The germline V and J ends were trimmed by 5 bases and 2 bases, with 13 bases remaining between them. The CDR3 spans 14 residues. The CDR3 DNA follows: TGCGCCAGCAGCTTCACAGGGAATCCCTACGAGCAGTACTTC. Protein product: CASSFTGNPYEQYF.

This chain uses TRBV9 with TRBJ2-5; TRBD1 is a possible D gene (5 bases). V lost 3 bases and J 5 bases, leaving 5 bases between the germline ends. The CDR3 has 11 amino acids. Germline CDR1 is SGDLS and CDR2 is YYNGEE. The CDR3 is CASSEGETQYF. The CDR3 nucleotides read TGTGCCAGCAGCGAGGGGGAGACCCAGTACTTC.

V gene TRBV28 combines with J gene TRBJ2-7; TRBD2 might be the D (5 bases). Germline CDR1 is MDHEN and CDR2 is SYDVKM. CDR3 size: 14 residues. The germline V and J ends were trimmed by 1 base and 3 bases, with 10 bases remaining between them. CDR3 loop: CASSLFVGVYEQYF. In nucleotides, the CDR3 is TGTGCCAGCAGTTTATTCGTCGGGGTCTACGAGCAGTACTTC.

The chain is built from TRBV7-2 and TRBJ2-7; D unclear. There are 13 residues in the CDR3. Per germline, CDR1 SGHTA and CDR2 FQGNSA. V gave up 5 bases and J gave up 3 bases, with 11 bases separating them. The chain's CDR3 is CASSQGVFYEQYF. Here the CDR3 DNA reads TGTGCCAGCAGCCAAGGAGTTTTCTACGAGCAGTACTTC.

V usage is TRBV28 and J usage is TRBJ1-2; D not resolved. V gave up 2 bases and J gave up 2 bases, with 9 bases separating them. The CDR3 totals 14 residues. The V gene's germline CDR1 is MDHEN and CDR2 SYDVKM. The DNA for the CDR3 is TGTGCCAGCAGTTTAGGAGGGATCAACTATGGCTACACCTTC. Its protein product is CASSLGGINYGYTF.

V is TRBV29-1 and J is TRBJ1-2, with no clear D. The germline V gene encodes CDR1 SQVTM and CDR2 ANQGSEA. The CDR3 has 12 residues. V was shortened by 8 bases and J by 2 bases, with 12 bases between the two germline ends. The CDR3 bases are TGCAGCACCAAACCGCGAAACTATGGCTACACCTTC. Translation: CSTKPRNYGYTF.

The chain joins TRBV7-3 to TRBJ2-1; tentative D call: TRBD2 (6 bases). V lost 1 base and J lost 7, with 8 bases in between. CDR1 is SGHTA, CDR2 FQGTGA, per germline. The CDR3 loop spans 13 amino acids. CDR3 amino acids: CASSLIAENEQFF. In nucleotides, the CDR3 is TGTGCCAGCAGCTTAATAGCGGAAAATGAGCAGTTCTTC.